These 8 T cell receptor beta chains were all obtained from the same sample, sequenced in a study of human T cells and chemical hapten exposure. MiXCR was run by TCRdb on the RACE reads, yielding one entry per CDR3 protein. Here the sample spans around 330,000 distinct CDR3 sequences, 4.5% to 5.5% being singletons. As for time point: pre-sensitization, week 0. This sample's treatment: therapeutic diphenylcyclopropenone sensitization with weekly scalp DPC. The starting material was whole blood, obtained in connection with sensitization to the hapten diphenylcyclopropenone (DPC). Receptor source: a woman aged 18 to 35 with alopecia areata. Some clones in this sample may be carry-over from other donors' samples.

This clonotype occurred a few times. The J gene is TRBJ2-7, the V gene TRBV6-6; D not certain. Trimming shortened V by 7 bases and J by 4 bases, and 5 bases separated the two germline ends. Germline V gene sequence: CDR1 MNHNY, CDR2 SVGAGI (reference sequence). There are 10 residues in the CDR3. The CDR3 region has the DNA TGTGCCAGCATGGGTTACGAGCAGTACTTC. This translates into CASMGYEQYF.

In this sample, this clonotype turned up a few times. This chain uses TRBV11-2 with TRBJ1-1; 9 bases align to TRBD1. J lost 3 bases, V lost 4 bases, and 6 bases had no gene match. The CDR3 contains 15 residues. The germline V gene encodes CDR1 SGHAT and CDR2 FQNNGV. CDR3 protein: CASSSQGARDTEAFF. The CDR3, as DNA: TGTGCCAGCAGCTCACAGGGGGCGCGGGACACTGAAGCTTTCTTT.

This clonotype was seen many times. The chain employs TRBV28 and TRBJ1-3; D is undetermined. From germline, CDR1 is MDHEN and CDR2 SYDVKM. The ends were cut back, 7 bases at V and 2 bases at J, with 18 bases in the middle. CDR3 length: 16 amino acids. The CDR3 protein is CASTSVGEGTGNTIYF. CDR3 sequence (DNA): TGTGCCAGCACTTCGGTGGGTGAAGGTACTGGAAACACCATATATTTT.

There are a few counts of this clonotype. V is TRBV5-4 and J is TRBJ2-3, with D uncertain. V was trimmed by 3 bases and J by 0 bases, leaving 11 bases between them. This CDR3 is 15 amino acids long. Per germline, CDR1 SGHNT and CDR2 YYREEE (reference sequence). CDR3: CASSSYLSSTDTQYF. CDR3 coding DNA: TGTGCCAGCAGCTCCTATCTTTCTAGCACAGATACGCAGTATTTT.

This clonotype has just a few counts. This chain connects TRBV6-1 to TRBJ1-1, with 7 bases matching TRBD1. This CDR3 has 11 amino acids. With V trimmed by 6 bases and J by 10 bases, 5 bases remained unmatched. Looked up from germline, CDR1 is MNHNS and CDR2 is SASEGT. This CDR3 is CASRRNRGAFF. The DNA of the CDR3 is TGTGCCAGCAGGAGAAACAGGGGAGCTTTCTTT.

The V and J genes are TRBV18 and TRBJ1-5; TRBD1 agrees at 9 bases. CDR1 KGHSH and CDR2 LQKENI come from the germline V gene. J lost 6 bases, V lost 5 bases, and 14 bases had no gene match. CDR3 size: 17 residues. The CDR3 protein is CASSSLAGQGLIQPQHF. The CDR3 DNA follows: TGTGCCAGCTCATCTCTGGCCGGACAGGGGTTAATTCAGCCCCAGCATTTT.

The table lists this clonotype with many counts. The chain combines TRBV4-1 with TRBJ2-6, with 7 positions matching TRBD2. The CDR3 covers 17 residues. Germline trimming cut 3 bases from V and 2 bases from J; bases unmatched to any gene: 7. In germline, CDR1 is MGHRA, CDR2 YSYEKL. The CDR3 DNA is TGCGCCAGCAGCCAGTCGCGGGGGAGGACTGGGGCCAACGTCCTGACTTTC. Its protein product is CASSQSRGRTGANVLTF.

This rearrangement joins TRBV10-3 to TRBJ1-2; no clear D. There are 13 residues in the CDR3. Germline lookup yields CDR1 ENHRY and CDR2 SYGVKD. V was pared by 2 bases and J by 4 bases, with 8 bases between. The chain's CDR3 is CAISEEGSYGYTF. DNA for the CDR3: TGTGCCATCAGTGAGGAGGGCAGCTATGGCTACACCTTC.